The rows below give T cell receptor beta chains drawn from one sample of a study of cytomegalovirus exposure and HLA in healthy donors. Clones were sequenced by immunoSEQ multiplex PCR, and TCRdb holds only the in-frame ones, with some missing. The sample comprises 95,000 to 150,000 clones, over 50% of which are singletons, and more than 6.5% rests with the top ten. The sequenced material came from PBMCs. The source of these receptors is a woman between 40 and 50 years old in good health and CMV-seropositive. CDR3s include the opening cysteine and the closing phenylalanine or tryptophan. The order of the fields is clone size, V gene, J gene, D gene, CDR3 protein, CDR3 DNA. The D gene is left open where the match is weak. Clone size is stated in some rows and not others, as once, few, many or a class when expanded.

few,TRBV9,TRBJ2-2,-,CASSVRGTSSTGELFF,TGTGCCAGCAGCGTTCGAGGGACAAGCTCCACCGGGGAGCTGTTTTTT
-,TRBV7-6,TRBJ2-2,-,CASSLARGTGELFF,TGTGCCAGCAGCTTAGCGAGAGGAACCGGGGAGCTGTTTTTT
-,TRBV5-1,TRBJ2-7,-,CASSLDYNYEQYF,TGCGCCAGCAGCTTGGACTACAACTACGAGCAGTACTTC
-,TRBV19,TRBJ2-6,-,CASTSSGANVLTF,TGTGCCAGTACTAGCTCTGGGGCCAACGTCCTGACTTTC
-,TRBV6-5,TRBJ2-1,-,CASRKGFEQFF,TGTGCCAGCAGGAAGGGGTTTGAGCAGTTCTTC
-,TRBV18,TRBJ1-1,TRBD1,CASSPIQGARDTEAFF,TGTGCCAGCTCACCGATTCAGGGGGCGCGGGACACTGAAGCTTTCTTT
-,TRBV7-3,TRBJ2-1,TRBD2,CASSPGLAGGPDEQFF,TGTGCCAGCAGCCCCGGACTAGCGGGAGGACCGGATGAGCAGTTCTTC
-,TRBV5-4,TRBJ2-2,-,CASSLGASSSGELFF,TGTGCCAGCAGCTTGGGGGCTAGCTCAAGCGGGGAGCTGTTTTTT
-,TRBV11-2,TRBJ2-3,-,CASSLGVRGKDTQYF,TGTGCCAGCAGCTTAGGAGTACGGGGGAAGGATACGCAGTATTTT
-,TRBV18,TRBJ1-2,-,CASFNPTGSGDYGYTF,TGTGCCAGCTTCAACCCTACAGGGTCGGGCGACTATGGCTACACCTTC
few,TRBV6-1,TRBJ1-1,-,CASSATDRNTEAFF,TGTGCCAGCAGTGCCACGGACAGGAACACTGAAGCTTTCTTT
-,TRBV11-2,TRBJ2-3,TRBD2,CASSLGLAGLSVIDTQYF,TGTGCCAGCAGCTTGGGACTAGCGGGGCTTTCCGTGATAGATACGCAGTATTTT
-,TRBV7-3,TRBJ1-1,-,CASSPGSSTEAFF,TGTGCCAGCAGCCCCGGTTCGTCCACTGAAGCTTTCTTT
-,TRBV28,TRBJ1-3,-,CASTGSHDYSGNTIYF,TGTGCCAGCACCGGGTCACATGATTACTCTGGAAACACCATATATTTT
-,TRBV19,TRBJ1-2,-,CASSMDTGFYGYTF,TGTGCCAGTAGTATGGATACAGGGTTTTATGGCTACACCTTC
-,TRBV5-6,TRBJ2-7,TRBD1,CASSLDRGHEQYF,TGTGCCAGCAGCTTGGACAGGGGGCACGAGCAGTACTTC
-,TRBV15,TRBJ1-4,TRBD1,CAPRSHRGREKLFF,TGTGCCCCAAGATCTCACAGGGGAAGGGAAAAACTGTTTTTT
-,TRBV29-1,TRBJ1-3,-,CSVAQGAGNTIYF,TGCAGCGTTGCCCAGGGCGCTGGAAACACCATATATTTT
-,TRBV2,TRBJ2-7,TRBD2,CASSETSGSYEQYF,TGTGCCAGCAGTGAGACTAGCGGGAGCTACGAGCAGTACTTC
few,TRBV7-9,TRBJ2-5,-,CASSLAEYQETQYF,TGTGCCAGCAGCTTAGCCGAGTACCAAGAGACCCAGTACTTC
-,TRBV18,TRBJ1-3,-,CASSPDEGNTIYF,TGTGCCAGCTCACCAGATGAGGGAAACACCATATATTTT
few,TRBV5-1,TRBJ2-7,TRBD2,CASSLSGERAYEQYF,TGCGCCAGCAGCTTAAGCGGGGAACGGGCCTACGAGCAGTACTTC
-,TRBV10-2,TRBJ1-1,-,CASSPSVNTEAFF,TGCGCCAGCAGCCCTTCAGTGAACACTGAAGCTTTCTTT
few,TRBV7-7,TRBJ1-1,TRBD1,CASSLLQGGNTEAFF,TGTGCTAGCAGCCTACTGCAGGGGGGGAACACTGAAGCTTTCTTT
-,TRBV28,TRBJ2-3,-,CASSFRPGSGTDTQYF,TGTGCCAGCAGTTTTCGGCCCGGGTCGGGAACAGATACGCAGTATTTT
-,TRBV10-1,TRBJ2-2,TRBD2,CASSAVAGVSIRELFF,TGCGCCAGCAGTGCGGTAGCGGGAGTCTCAATCAGGGAGCTGTTTTTT
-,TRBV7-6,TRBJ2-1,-,CASSLSGNEQFF,TGTGCCAGCAGCTTATCCGGCAATGAGCAGTTCTTC
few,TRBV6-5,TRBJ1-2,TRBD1,CASSRDRENYGYTF,TGTGCCAGCAGTCGGGACAGAGAAAACTATGGCTACACCTTC
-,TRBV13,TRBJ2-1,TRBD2,CASSRPWTSNEQFF,TGTGCCAGCAGCCGCCCTTGGACTAGCAATGAGCAGTTCTTC
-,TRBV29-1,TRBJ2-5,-,CSVSGTVETQYF,TGCAGCGTTTCTGGCACAGTAGAGACCCAGTACTTC
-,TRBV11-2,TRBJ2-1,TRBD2,CASSLGTGGARVGEQFF,TGTGCCAGCAGCTTGGGTACCGGGGGGGCCCGGGTGGGTGAGCAGTTCTTC
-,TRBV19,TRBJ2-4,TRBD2,CASSPRGRVGIQYF,TGTGCCAGTAGTCCCCGGGGGAGGGTTGGCATTCAGTACTTC
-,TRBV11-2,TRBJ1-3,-,CASSYTVSGNTIYF,TGTGCCAGCAGCTACACAGTCTCTGGAAACACCATATATTTT
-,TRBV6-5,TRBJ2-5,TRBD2,CASSYATSGRSTQYF,TGTGCCAGCAGTTACGCGACTAGCGGTAGATCGACCCAGTACTTC
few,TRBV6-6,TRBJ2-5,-,CASSPIRAGQETQYF,TGTGCCAGCAGTCCCATCAGGGCAGGACAAGAGACCCAGTACTTC
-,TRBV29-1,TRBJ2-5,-,CSVHRGWETQYF,TGCAGCGTGCATAGGGGATGGGAGACCCAGTACTTC
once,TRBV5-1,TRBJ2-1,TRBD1,CASSLDRDRGSEQFF,TGCGCCAGCAGCTTGGACCGGGACAGGGGCTCTGAGCAGTTCTTC
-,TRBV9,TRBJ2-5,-,CASSVSTGETQYF,TGTGCCAGCAGCGTCTCTACAGGGGAGACCCAGTACTTC
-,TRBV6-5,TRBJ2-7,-,CASSSFSGISYEQYF,TGTGCCAGCAGTTCCTTTAGCGGAATCTCCTACGAGCAGTACTTC
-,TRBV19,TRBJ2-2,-,CASSSTGFANTGELFF,TGTGCCAGTAGTAGCACAGGGTTCGCGAACACCGGGGAGCTGTTTTTT
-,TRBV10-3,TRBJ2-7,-,CAITGSSYEQYF,TGTGCCATAACGGGGAGCTCCTACGAGCAGTACTTC
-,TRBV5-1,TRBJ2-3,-,CASSPNIGGTDTQYF,TGCGCCAGCAGCCCGAACATTGGTGGCACAGATACGCAGTATTTT
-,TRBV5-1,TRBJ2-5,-,CASSQQETQYF,TGCGCCAGCTCCCAACAAGAGACCCAGTACTTC
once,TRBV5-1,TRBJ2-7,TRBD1,CASSLAGGEREQYF,TGCGCCAGCAGCTTGGCAGGGGGAGAACGCGAGCAGTACTTC
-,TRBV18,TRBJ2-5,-,CASSISRQETQYF,TGTGCCAGCTCAATCTCCCGCCAAGAGACCCAGTACTTC
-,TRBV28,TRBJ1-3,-,CASSPRVWEAISGNTIYF,TGTGCCAGCAGTCCGCGCGTGTGGGAGGCAATCTCTGGAAACACCATATATTTT
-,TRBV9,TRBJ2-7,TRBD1,CASSAASQGGHEQYF,TGTGCCAGCAGCGCGGCATCACAGGGGGGCCACGAGCAGTACTTC
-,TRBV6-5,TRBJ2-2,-,CASGTRGIGELFF,TGTGCCAGCGGGACCCGGGGGATCGGGGAGCTGTTTTTT
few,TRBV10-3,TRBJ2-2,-,CAISAQNTGELFF,TGTGCCATCAGTGCACAGAACACCGGGGAGCTGTTTTTT
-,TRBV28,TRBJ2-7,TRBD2,CASSSTRGGTSGSWYEQYF,TGTGCCAGCAGTTCTACCCGGGGGGGAACTAGCGGGAGTTGGTACGAGCAGTACTTC